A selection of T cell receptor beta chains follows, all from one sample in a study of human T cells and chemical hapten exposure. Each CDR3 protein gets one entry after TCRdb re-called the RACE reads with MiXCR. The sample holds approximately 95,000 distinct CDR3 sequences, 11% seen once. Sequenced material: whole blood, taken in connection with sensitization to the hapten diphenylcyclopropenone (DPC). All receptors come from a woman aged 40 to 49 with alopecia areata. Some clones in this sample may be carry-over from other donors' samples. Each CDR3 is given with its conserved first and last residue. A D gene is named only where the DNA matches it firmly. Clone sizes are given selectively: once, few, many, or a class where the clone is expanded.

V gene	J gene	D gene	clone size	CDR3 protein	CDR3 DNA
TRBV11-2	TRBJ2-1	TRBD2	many	CASTLTSGSSYNEQFF	TGTGCCAGCACACTGACTAGCGGAAGCTCCTACAATGAGCAGTTCTTC
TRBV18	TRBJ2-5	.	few	CASSDYIPEETQYF	TGTGCCAGCTCCGACTACATCCCCGAGGAGACCCAGTACTTC
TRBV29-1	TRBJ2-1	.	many	CSVPFWPSYNEQFF	TGCAGCGTGCCGTTTTGGCCCTCCTACAATGAGCAGTTCTTC
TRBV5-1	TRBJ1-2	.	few	CASSPGTVYGYTF	TGCGCCAGCAGCCCCGGGACGGTCTATGGCTACACCTTC
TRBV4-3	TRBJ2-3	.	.	CASSQGVGAAASTDTQYF	TGCGCCAGCAGCCAAGGTGTCGGTGCGGCTGCTAGCACAGATACGCAGTATTTT
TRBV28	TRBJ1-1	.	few	CASSLTKTTEAFF	TGTGCCAGCAGTTTAACAAAGACCACTGAAGCTTTCTTT
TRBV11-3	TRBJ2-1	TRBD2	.	CASSSDLAGTYNEQFF	TGTGCCAGCAGCTCCGATCTAGCGGGGACTTACAATGAGCAGTTCTTC
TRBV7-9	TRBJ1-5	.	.	CASSQQLLPQHF	TGTGCCAGCAGCCAACAACTTTTGCCCCAGCATTTT
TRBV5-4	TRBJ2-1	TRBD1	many	CASSLGDPTGYEQFF	TGTGCCAGCAGCTTGGGGGACCCGACAGGGTATGAGCAGTTCTTC
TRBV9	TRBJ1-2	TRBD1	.	CASSHAAGGEGGYTF	TGTGCCAGCAGCCACGCGGCAGGGGGTGAGGGCGGCTACACCTTC
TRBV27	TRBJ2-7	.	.	CASSLSRFTYEQYF	TGTGCCAGCAGTTTGAGTCGATTCACCTACGAGCAGTACTTC
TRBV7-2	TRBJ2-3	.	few	CASNLGGIASADTQYF	TGTGCCAGCAACCTAGGGGGAATAGCAAGCGCAGATACGCAGTATTTT
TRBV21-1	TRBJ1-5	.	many	CASSLTHHSFNQPQHF	TGTGCCAGCAGCCTTACACACCACAGCTTCAATCAGCCCCAGCATTTT
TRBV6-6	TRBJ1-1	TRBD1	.	CASSYSRGSNTEAFF	TGTGCCAGCAGTTACTCCAGGGGGAGTAACACTGAAGCTTTCTTT
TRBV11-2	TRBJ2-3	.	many	CASSLWGGTADTQYF	TGTGCCAGCAGCTTATGGGGAGGGACAGCAGATACGCAGTATTTT
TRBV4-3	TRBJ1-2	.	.	CASSTGQNYGYTF	TGCGCCAGCTCTACAGGTCAGAACTATGGCTACACCTTC
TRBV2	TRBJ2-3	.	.	CASSVLRSDTQYF	TGTGCCAGCAGTGTTCTCCGATCAGATACGCAGTATTTT
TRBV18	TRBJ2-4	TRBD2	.	CASSPEASGRNIQYF	TGTGCCAGCTCACCAGAGGCTAGCGGGAGAAACATTCAGTACTTC
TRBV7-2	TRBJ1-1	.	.	CASSLRLGGPNTEAFF	TGTGCCAGCAGCCTCCGGCTAGGGGGTCCGAACACTGAAGCTTTCTTT
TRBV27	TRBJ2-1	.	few	CASSLKYLARNNEQFF	TGTGCCAGCAGTTTGAAGTATCTAGCGAGAAACAATGAGCAGTTCTTC
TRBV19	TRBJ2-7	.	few	CASSRDLAYSYEQYF	TGTGCCAGTAGCCGGGACCTCGCATACTCCTACGAGCAGTACTTC
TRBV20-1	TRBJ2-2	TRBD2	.	CSARVAGGPNTGELFF	TGCAGTGCTAGAGTGGCGGGAGGGCCGAACACCGGGGAGCTGTTTTTT